Following are 21 T cell receptor beta chains from one sample sequenced in a study of blood T cell repertoires in COVID-19. This table comes from immunoSEQ multiplex PCR, and its TCRdb copy is limited to in-frame clones, with some not included. The table has 65,000 to 70,000 clones, nearly 80% seen once. Sequenced: peripheral blood. All receptors derive from a human donor in a cohort sampled during active COVID-19.

This clone has just one count. V and J are TRBV28 and TRBJ2-7; D is possibly TRBD1 (5 bases). The germline V gene has CDR1 MDHEN and CDR2 SYDVKM. Trimming removed 2 bases at V and 3 bases at J, with 11 bases between. CDR3 size: 14 residues. This CDR3 reads CASSLHPGYYEQYF. CDR3 DNA sequence: TGTGCCAGCAGTTTACACCCAGGGTACTACGAGCAGTACTTC.

The chain links TRBV13 to TRBJ2-3; D may be TRBD1 (5 bases). CDR3 size: 15 residues. V shed 2 bases and J shed 0 bases, with 9 bases lying between them. The germline V gene has CDR1 PRHDT and CDR2 FYEKMQ (reference sequence). The DNA of the CDR3 is TGTGCCAGCAGCTTAACCCGACAGAGCACAGATACGCAGTATTTT. Translated, it gives CASSLTRQSTDTQYF.

This chain uses TRBV7-2 with TRBJ1-5, with TRBD1 matching 10 bases. This CDR3 contains 14 residues. CDR1 and CDR2 (germline): SGHTA, FQGNSA. V lost 3 bases and J lost 7; bases outside the gene matches: 3. The CDR3 coding sequence is TGTGCCAGCAGCTTTGGACAGGGGGGGCAGCCCCAGCATTTT. This translates into CASSFGQGGQPQHF.

The chain employs TRBV18 and TRBJ1-2; 8 nucleotides line up with TRBD1. The V gene's germline CDR1 is KGHSH and CDR2 LQKENI. The J segment lost 3 bases and the V segment lost 5 bases, leaving 11 bases of the junction unmatched. This CDR3 has 16 amino acids. DNA for the CDR3: TGTGCCAGCTCATGGGGACAGGACCCTCGGGACTATGGCTACACCTTC. It yields the protein CASSWGQDPRDYGYTF. The full variable domain, its missing parts supplied by reference TRBV18 and TRBJ1-2, is NAGVMQNPRHLVRRRGQEARLRCSPMKGHSHVYWYRQLPEEGLKFMVYLQKENIIDESGMPKERFSAEFPKEGPSILRIQQVVRGDSAAYFCASSWGQDPRDYGYTFGSGTRLTVV.

The chain joins TRBV28 to TRBJ1-6; 7 bases line up with TRBD1. V shed 5 bases, J shed 2 bases, and the junction held 3 bases outside the gene matches. CDR1 and CDR2 from the germline V gene are MDHEN and SYDVKM. The CDR3 totals 15 residues. Here the CDR3 DNA reads TGTGCCAGCAGTCCAGGGACAGCCTATAATTCACCCCTCCACTTT. This sequence encodes CASSPGTAYNSPLHF.

This sequence joins TRBV28 and TRBJ1-1; D gene unclear. Trimming removed 3 bases from V and 5 bases from J, with 13 bases in between. Germline lookup yields CDR1 MDHEN and CDR2 SYDVKM. The CDR3 extends over 14 amino acids. CDR3 nucleotide sequence: TGTGCCAGCAGTTTTCACAAAAGCGGGACTGAAGCTTTCTTT. It codes for CASSFHKSGTEAFF.

The chain links TRBV10-3 to TRBJ1-2; TRBD1 is a possible D gene (6 bases). Germline CDR1 ENHRY, CDR2 SYGVKD. The CDR3 length is 14 residues. Trimming stripped 3 bases from V and 7 bases from J, with 15 bases between. The CDR3, as DNA: TGTGCCATCAGTGATGACAGGTCCCAAGGTGGCTACACCTTC. It is translated as CAISDDRSQGGYTF.

This chain links TRBV6-5 with TRBJ1-2, with 7 bases identical to TRBD1. CDR1 is MNHEY, CDR2 SVGAGI, per germline. The trim removed 4 bases at V and 4 bases at J, leaving 6 bases unmatched. CDR3 length equals 14 residues. CDR3 DNA: TGTGCCAGCAGTTTCTCAGGGGGTCTCTATGGCTACACCTTC. This sequence encodes CASSFSGGLYGYTF.

J is TRBJ1-5 and V is TRBV27; D not resolved. Germline lookup yields CDR1 MNHEY and CDR2 SMNVEV (reference sequence). Trimming stripped 2 bases from V and 3 bases from J, with 8 bases between. CDR3 length: 14 residues. This chain's CDR3 is CASSLDSYNQPQHF. The CDR3 DNA sequence: TGTGCCAGCAGTTTAGACTCTTACAATCAGCCCCAGCATTTT.

The chain combines TRBV19 with TRBJ2-5; TRBD1 matches at 9 bases. CDR1 is LNHDA and CDR2 is SQIVND in the germline V gene (reference sequence). V shed 3 bases, J shed 5 bases, and the junction held 4 bases outside the gene matches. CDR3 length: 14 residues. CDR3 protein: CASSMGQGVETQYF. CDR3 DNA: TGTGCCAGTAGTATGGGACAGGGTGTCGAGACCCAGTACTTC. Full variable domain (outside the CDR3, taken from reference TRBV19 and TRBJ2-5): DGGITQSPKYLFRKEGQNVTLSCEQNLNHDAMYWYRQDPGQGLRLIYYSQIVNDFQKGDIAEGYSVSREKKESFPLTVTSAQKNPTAFYLCASSMGQGVETQYFGPGTRLLVL.

This clone has just one count. The chain recombines TRBV6-5 with TRBJ1-2; no firm D call. The CDR3 covers 14 residues. Germline V gives CDR1 MNHEY, CDR2 SVGAGI. Deletions cut 2 bases from V and 8 bases from J, with 15 bases between. The CDR3 DNA sequence: TGTGCCAGCAGTTACGGCTCGGGATCGGGGGGCTACACCTTC. It is translated as CASSYGSGSGGYTF.

The gene calls are TRBV10-2 and TRBJ2-7, with 9 bases fitting TRBD1. J gave up 0 bases and V 6 bases, and 6 bases lay outside the gene matches. CDR3 length: 15 amino acids. Germline V lookup: CDR1 WSHSY, CDR2 SAAADI. The CDR3, as DNA: TGCGCCAGCAGGAGGGTGGGACAGGGCTCCTACGAGCAGTACTTC. Its translation: CASRRVGQGSYEQYF.

A word on this clone: The sample contains more than one DNA sequence encoding this CDR3. The gene calls are TRBV18 and TRBJ2-5; D not resolved. V was clipped by 3 bases and J by 2 bases, with 4 bases between them. Germline CDR1 KGHSH, CDR2 LQKENI. The CDR3 is 12 residues long. CDR3 sequence: CASSPEQETQYF. In DNA, the CDR3 is TGTGCCAGCTCACCCGAGCAAGAGACCCAGTACTTC.

J is TRBJ1-6 and V is TRBV20-1; 7 bases are shared with TRBD1. J was trimmed by 7 bases and V by 7 bases; bases with no gene match: 13. The CDR3 is made up of 15 amino acids. The V gene's germline CDR1 is DFQATT and CDR2 SNEGSKA (reference sequence). CDR3 nucleotides: TGCAGTGGTAGTAGGGGACAGTTCCAGAATTCACCCCTCCACTTT. Residues: CSGSRGQFQNSPLHF.

The V gene is TRBV5-1, the J gene TRBJ2-2; 7 nucleotides line up with TRBD1. Germline V gene lookup returns CDR1 SGHRS and CDR2 YFSETQ. The CDR3 runs 14 residues. Trimming at V came to 4 bases and at J to 3 bases, leaving 3 bases not matched to a gene. CDR3 nucleotide sequence: TGCGCCAGCAGCCCCACAGGGGACACCGGGGAGCTGTTTTTT. Translated, it gives CASSPTGDTGELFF. The variable domain in full, completed from reference TRBV5-1 and TRBJ2-2, reads KAGVTQTPRYLIKTRGQQVTLSCSPISGHRSVSWYQQTPGQGLQFLFEYFSETQRNKGNFPGRFSGRQFSNSRSEMNVSTLELGDSALYLCASSPTGDTGELFFGEGSRLTVL.

This clone was picked up many times. Other DNA sequences within the sample encode an identical CDR3. The chain employs TRBV30 and TRBJ1-2; D is undetermined. The CDR3 runs to 13 residues. Deletions cut 0 bases from V and 0 bases from J, with 5 bases between. Germline V CDR1 and CDR2: GTSNPN, SVGIG (reference sequence). Here the CDR3 reads CAWSVEANYGYTF. CDR3 sequence (DNA): TGTGCCTGGAGTGTGGAGGCTAACTATGGCTACACCTTC.

The chain couples TRBV6-5 to TRBJ1-2; a possible D gene is TRBD1 (5 bases). With 7 bases removed from V and 7 bases from J, the gap between germline ends came to 19 bases. The CDR3 sequence is 14 residues long. Germline assignment: CDR1 MNHEY and CDR2 SVGAGI. CDR3 DNA: TGTGCCAGCATAGTGGGTCAGGGCTCAGGTGGCTACACCTTC. Translation: CASIVGQGSGGYTF.

The chain recombines TRBV29-1 with TRBJ2-2; 7 positions match TRBD1. With 0 bases clipped from V and 2 bases from J, the junction kept 3 bases outside the gene matches. The CDR3 is 15 residues long. Germline lookup yields CDR1 SQVTM and CDR2 ANQGSEA. Written as DNA, the CDR3 is TGCAGCGTTGAAGATCGGGACAGTAACACCGGGGAGCTGTTTTTT. Translation: CSVEDRDSNTGELFF.

The V call is TRBV3-1 (or the pseudogene TRBV3-2), the J call TRBJ2-1, with 8 bases lining up with TRBD2. V gave up 2 bases and J gave up 5 bases; unmatched junction bases: 8. CDR3 size: 16 residues. CDR1 is LGHDT, CDR2 YNNKEL, per germline (reference sequence). CDR3 sequence: CASSQLGGLGHNEQFF. CDR3 DNA sequence: TGTGCCAGCAGCCAATTAGGGGGACTAGGCCACAATGAGCAGTTCTTC.

The gene calls are TRBV19 and TRBJ1-5, with 9 nucleotides matching TRBD1. The CDR3 covers 14 residues. Germline-derived CDR1 and CDR2 are LNHDA and SQIVND (reference sequence). V was pared by 6 bases and J by 6 bases, with 6 bases of the junction left unmatched. The CDR3 sequence: CASSPTGGFQPQHF. The CDR3 nucleotides read TGTGCCAGTAGCCCCACAGGGGGCTTTCAGCCCCAGCATTTT.

This clone was seen a single time. This chain connects TRBV24-1 to TRBJ1-5; D possibly corresponds to TRBD1 (5 bases). The length of the CDR3 is 13 residues. Looked up from germline, CDR1 is KGHDR and CDR2 is SFDVKD. Deletions cut 1 base from V and 13 bases from J, with 13 bases between. The CDR3 loop reads CATSDFGGSGQHF. CDR3 bases: TGTGCCACCAGTGATTTCGGTGGGTCAGGGCAGCATTTT.